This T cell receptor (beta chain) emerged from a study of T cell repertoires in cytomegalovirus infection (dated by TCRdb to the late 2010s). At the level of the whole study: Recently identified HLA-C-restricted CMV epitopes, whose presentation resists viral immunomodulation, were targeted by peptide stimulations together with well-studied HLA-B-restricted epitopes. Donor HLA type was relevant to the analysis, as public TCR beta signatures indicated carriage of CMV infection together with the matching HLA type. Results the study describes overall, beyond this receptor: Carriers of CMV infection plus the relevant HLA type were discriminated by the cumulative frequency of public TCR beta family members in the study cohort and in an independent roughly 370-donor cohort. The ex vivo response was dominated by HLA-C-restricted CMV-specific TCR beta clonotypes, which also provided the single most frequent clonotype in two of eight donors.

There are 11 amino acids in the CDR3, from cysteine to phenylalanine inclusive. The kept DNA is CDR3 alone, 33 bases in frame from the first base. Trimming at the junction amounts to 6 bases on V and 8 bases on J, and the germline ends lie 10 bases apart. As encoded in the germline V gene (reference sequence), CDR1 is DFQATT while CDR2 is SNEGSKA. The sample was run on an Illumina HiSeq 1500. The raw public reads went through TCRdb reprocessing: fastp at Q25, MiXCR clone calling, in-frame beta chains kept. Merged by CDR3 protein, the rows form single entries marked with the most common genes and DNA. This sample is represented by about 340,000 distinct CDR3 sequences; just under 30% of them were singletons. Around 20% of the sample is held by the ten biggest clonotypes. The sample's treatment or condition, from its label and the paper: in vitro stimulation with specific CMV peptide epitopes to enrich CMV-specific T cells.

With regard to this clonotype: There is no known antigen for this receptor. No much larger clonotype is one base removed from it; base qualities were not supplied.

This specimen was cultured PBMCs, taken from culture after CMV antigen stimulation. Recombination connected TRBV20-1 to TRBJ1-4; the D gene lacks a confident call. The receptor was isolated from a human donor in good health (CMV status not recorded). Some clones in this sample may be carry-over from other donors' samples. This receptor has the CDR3 CSAWGEEKLFF. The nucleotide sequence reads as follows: TGCAGTGCCTGGGGAGAGGAAAAACTGTTTTTT.